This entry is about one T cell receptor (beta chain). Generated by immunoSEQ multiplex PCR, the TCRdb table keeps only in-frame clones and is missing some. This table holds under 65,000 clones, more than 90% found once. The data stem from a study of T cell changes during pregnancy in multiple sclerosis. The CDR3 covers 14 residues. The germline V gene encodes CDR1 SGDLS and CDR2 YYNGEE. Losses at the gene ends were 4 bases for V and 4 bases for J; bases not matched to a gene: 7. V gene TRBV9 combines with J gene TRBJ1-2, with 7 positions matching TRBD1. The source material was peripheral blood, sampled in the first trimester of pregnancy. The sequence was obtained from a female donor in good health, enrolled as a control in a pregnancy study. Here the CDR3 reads CASSPRQGSYGYTF. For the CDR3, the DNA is TGTGCCAGCAGCCCTCGACAGGGTAGCTATGGCTACACCTTC.